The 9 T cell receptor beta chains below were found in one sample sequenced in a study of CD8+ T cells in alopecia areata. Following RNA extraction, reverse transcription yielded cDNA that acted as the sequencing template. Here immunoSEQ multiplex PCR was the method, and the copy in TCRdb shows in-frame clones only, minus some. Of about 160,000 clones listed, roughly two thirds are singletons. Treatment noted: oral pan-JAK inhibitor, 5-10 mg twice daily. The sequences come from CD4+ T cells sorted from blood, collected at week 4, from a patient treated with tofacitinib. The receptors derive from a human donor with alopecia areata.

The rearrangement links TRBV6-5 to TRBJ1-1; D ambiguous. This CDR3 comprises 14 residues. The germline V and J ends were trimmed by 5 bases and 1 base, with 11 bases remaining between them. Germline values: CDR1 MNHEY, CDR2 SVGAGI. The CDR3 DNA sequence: TGTGCCAGCAGTCCGTCACTCACGAACACTGAAGCTTTCTTT. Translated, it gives CASSPSLTNTEAFF.

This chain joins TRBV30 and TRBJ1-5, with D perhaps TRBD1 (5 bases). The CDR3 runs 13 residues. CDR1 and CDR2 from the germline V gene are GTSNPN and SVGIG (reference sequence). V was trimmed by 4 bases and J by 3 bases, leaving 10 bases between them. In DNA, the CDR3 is TGTGCCTGGAACTCAGGGCCCAATCAGCCCCAGCATTTT. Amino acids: CAWNSGPNQPQHF. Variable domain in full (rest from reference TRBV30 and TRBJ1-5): SQTIHQWPATLVQPVGSPLSLECTVEGTSNPNLYWYRQAAGRGLQLLFYSVGIGQISSEVPQNLSASRPQDRQFILSSKKLLLSDSGFYLCAWNSGPNQPQHFGDGTRLSIL.

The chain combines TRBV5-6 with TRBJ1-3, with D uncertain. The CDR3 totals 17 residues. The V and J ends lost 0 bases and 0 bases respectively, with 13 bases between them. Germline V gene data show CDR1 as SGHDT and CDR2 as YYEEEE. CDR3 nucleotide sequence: TGTGCCAGCAGCTTGGGGGAAGTTAGGCTCTCTGGAAACACCATATATTTT. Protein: CASSLGEVRLSGNTIYF.

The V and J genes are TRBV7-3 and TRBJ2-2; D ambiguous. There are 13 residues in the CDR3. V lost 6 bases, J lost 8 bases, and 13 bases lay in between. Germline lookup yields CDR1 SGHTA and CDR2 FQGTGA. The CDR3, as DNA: TGTGCCAGCAGTTCTGCCAACCGAGGGGAGCTGTTTTTT. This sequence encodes CASSSANRGELFF.

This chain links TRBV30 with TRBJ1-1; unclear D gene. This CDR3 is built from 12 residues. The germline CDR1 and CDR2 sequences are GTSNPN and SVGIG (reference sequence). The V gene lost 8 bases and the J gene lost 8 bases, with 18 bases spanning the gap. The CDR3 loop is CAGNGPNWEAFF. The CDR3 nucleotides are TGTGCCGGCAACGGGCCTAACTGGGAAGCTTTCTTT.

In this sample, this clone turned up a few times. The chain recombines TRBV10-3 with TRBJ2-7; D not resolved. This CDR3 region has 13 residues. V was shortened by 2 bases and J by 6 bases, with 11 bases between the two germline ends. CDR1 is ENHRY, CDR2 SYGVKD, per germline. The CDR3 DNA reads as TGTGCCATCAGTGAGACACGGTCTAGCGAGCAGTACTTC. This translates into CAISETRSSEQYF.

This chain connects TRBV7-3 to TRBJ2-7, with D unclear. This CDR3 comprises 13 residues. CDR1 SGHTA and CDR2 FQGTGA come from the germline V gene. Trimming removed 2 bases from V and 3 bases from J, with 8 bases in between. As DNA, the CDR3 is TGTGCCAGCAGCTTATCACAGAGCTACGAGCAGTACTTC. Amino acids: CASSLSQSYEQYF.

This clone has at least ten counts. CDR3: CASSLSFTETQYF. The DNA for the CDR3 is TGTGCCAGCAGCTTAAGTTTTACAGAGACCCAGTACTTC. This chain uses TRBV7-3 with TRBJ2-5; D gene unclear. Trimming took off 1 base at V and 4 bases at J, with 7 bases between the two ends. Germline loops: CDR1 SGHTA, CDR2 FQGTGA. The CDR3 is 13 amino acids.

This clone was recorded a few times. CDR3 DNA: TGTGCCAGCAAGAAACAGGGGGCGCGGGACGAGCAGTACTTC. Protein product: CASKKQGARDEQYF. The chain uses TRBV6-5 and TRBJ2-7, with TRBD1 matching 9 bases. The germline gives CDR1 MNHEY, CDR2 SVGAGI. This CDR3 comprises 14 residues. The V gene end was trimmed by 7 bases and the J gene end by 5 bases; junction bases not matched to a gene: 9.